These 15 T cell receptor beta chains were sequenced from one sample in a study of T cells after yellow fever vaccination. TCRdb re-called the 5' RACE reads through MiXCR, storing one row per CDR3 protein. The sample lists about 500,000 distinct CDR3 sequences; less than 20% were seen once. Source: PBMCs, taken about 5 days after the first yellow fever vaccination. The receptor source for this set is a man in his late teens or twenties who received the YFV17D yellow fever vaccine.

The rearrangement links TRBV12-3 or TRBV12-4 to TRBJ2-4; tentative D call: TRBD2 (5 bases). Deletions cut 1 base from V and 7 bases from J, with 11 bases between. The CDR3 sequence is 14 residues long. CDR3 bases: TGTGCCAGCAGTTTAGAGGGAGTGGAGAACATTCAGTACTTC. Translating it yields CASSLEGVENIQYF.

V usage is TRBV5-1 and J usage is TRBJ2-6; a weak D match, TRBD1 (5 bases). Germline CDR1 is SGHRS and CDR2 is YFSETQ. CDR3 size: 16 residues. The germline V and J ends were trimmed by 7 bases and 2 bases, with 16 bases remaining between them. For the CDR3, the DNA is TGCGCCAGCCGGACCCAGGGTTCAACTGGGGCCAACGTCCTGACTTTC. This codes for CASRTQGSTGANVLTF.

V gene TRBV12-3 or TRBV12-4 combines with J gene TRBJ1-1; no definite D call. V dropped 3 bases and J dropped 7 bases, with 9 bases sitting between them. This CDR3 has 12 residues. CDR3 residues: CASSFTGYEAFF. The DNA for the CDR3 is TGTGCCAGCAGTTTCACGGGTTATGAAGCTTTCTTT.

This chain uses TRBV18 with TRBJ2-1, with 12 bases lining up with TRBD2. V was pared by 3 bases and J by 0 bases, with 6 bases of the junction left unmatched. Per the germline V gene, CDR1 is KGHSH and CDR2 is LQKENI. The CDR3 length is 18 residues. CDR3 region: CASSPRLAGESSYNEQFF. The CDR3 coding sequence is TGTGCCAGCTCACCCCGACTAGCGGGGGAGAGCTCCTACAATGAGCAGTTCTTC.

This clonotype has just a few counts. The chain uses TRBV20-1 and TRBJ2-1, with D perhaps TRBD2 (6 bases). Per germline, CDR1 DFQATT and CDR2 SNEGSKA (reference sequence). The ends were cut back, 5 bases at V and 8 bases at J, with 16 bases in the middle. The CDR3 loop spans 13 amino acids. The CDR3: CSASQNWGDEQFF. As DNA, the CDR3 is TGCAGTGCTTCCCAAAATTGGGGGGATGAGCAGTTCTTC.

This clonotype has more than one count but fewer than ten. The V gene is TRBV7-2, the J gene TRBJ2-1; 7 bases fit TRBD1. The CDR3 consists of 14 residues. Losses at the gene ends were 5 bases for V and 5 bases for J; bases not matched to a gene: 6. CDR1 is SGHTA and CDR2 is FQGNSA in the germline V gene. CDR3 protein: CASSADRDHNEQFF. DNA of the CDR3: TGTGCCAGCAGCGCAGACAGGGACCACAATGAGCAGTTCTTC.

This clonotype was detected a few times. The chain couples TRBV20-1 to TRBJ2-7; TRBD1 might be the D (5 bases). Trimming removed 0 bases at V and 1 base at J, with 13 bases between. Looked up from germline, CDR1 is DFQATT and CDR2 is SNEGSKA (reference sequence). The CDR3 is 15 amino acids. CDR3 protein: CSARDPLAGSYEQYF. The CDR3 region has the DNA TGCAGTGCTAGAGATCCCTTGGCAGGGTCCTACGAGCAGTACTTC.

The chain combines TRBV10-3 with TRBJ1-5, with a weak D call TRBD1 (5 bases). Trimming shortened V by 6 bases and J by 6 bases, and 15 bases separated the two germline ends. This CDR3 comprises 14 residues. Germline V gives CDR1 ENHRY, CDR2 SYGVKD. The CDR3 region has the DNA TGTGCCATCAGGCAGAGCGGGGCAGGTCAGCCCCAGCATTTT. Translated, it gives CAIRQSGAGQPQHF.

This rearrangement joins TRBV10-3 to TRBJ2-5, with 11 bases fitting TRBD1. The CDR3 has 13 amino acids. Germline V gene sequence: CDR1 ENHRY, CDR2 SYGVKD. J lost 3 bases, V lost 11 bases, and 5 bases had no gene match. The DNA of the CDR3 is TGTGCCGCCCGGACAGGGGGCGAAGAGACCCAGTACTTC. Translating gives CAARTGGEETQYF.

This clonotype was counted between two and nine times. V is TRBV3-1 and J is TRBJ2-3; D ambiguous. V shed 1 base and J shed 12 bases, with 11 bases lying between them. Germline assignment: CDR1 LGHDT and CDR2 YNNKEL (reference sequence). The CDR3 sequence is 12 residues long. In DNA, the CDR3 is TGTGCCAGCAGCCAAGGGGTCCGCCCCCAGTATTTT. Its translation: CASSQGVRPQYF.

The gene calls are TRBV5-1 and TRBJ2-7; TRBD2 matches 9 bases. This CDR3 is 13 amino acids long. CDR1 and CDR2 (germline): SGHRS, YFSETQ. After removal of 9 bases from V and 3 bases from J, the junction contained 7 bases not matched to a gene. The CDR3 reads CAKIRTSDYEQYV. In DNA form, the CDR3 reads TGCGCCAAGATCCGGACTAGCGACTACGAGCAGTACGTC.

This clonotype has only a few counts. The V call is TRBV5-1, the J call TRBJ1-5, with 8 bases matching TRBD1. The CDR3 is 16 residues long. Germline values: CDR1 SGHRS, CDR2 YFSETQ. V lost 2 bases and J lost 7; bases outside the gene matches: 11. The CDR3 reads CASSLTPDREAQPQHF. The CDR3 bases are TGCGCCAGCAGCTTAACCCCGGACAGGGAGGCCCAGCCCCAGCATTTT. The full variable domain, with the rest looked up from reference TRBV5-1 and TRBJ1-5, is KAGVTQTPRYLIKTRGQQVTLSCSPISGHRSVSWYQQTPGQGLQFLFEYFSETQRNKGNFPGRFSGRQFSNSRSEMNVSTLELGDSALYLCASSLTPDREAQPQHFGDGTRLSIL.

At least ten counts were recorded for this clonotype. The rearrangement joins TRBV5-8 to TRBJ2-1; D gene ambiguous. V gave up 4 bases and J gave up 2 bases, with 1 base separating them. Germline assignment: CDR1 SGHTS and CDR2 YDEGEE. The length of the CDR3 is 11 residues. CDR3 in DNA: TGTGCCAGCAGCGCCTACAATGAGCAGTTCTTC. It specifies CASSAYNEQFF.

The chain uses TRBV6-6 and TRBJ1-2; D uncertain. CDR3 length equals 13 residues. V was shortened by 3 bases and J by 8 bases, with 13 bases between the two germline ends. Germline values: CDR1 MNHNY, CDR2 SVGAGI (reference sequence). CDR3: CASSYGRVEGYTF. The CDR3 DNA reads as TGTGCCAGCAGTTATGGAAGGGTAGAGGGCTACACCTTC.

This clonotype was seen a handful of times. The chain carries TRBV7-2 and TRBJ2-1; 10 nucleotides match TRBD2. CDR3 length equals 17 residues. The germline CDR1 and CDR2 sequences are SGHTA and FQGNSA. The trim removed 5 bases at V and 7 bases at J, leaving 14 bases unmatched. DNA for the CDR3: TGTGCCAGCAGCCAGTCCCCCGGTAGCGGGGGGCCGAATGAGCAGTTCTTC. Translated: CASSQSPGSGGPNEQFF. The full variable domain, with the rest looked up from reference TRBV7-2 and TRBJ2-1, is GAGVSQSPSNKVTEKGKDVELRCDPISGHTALYWYRQSLGQGLEFLIYFQGNSAPDKSGLPSDRFSAERTGGSVSTLTIQRTQQEDSAVYLCASSQSPGSGGPNEQFFGPGTRLTVL.